The 25 T cell receptor beta chains listed next were all sequenced from one sample in a study of PD-L1 blockade in urothelial cancer. Generated by immunoSEQ multiplex PCR, the TCRdb table keeps only in-frame clones and is missing some. The repertoire holds tens of thousands of clones, with 82% as singletons. The starting material was PBMCs, obtained around atezolizumab (anti-PD-L1) treatment. The receptors derive from a man aged 55 to 70 with urothelial cancer.

This sequence joins TRBV19 and TRBJ1-2, with no clear D. CDR1 is LNHDA, CDR2 SQIVND, per germline (reference sequence). The CDR3 spans 14 residues. The ends were cut back, 1 base at V and 5 bases at J, with 11 bases in the middle. The CDR3 reads CASSIVTPGYGYTF. The CDR3 DNA reads TGTGCCAGTAGTATAGTGACGCCCGGGTATGGCTACACCTTC.

CDR3: CASRGTGVETQYF. CDR3 bases: TGTGCCAGCAGAGGGACAGGGGTAGAGACCCAGTACTTC. The rearrangement links TRBV6-5 to TRBJ2-5; 10 positions agree with TRBD1. The CDR3 is made up of 13 amino acids. The germline V gene has CDR1 MNHEY and CDR2 SVGAGI. The V gene end was trimmed by 6 bases and the J gene end by 4 bases; junction bases not matched to a gene: 2.

This rearrangement joins TRBV2 to TRBJ2-1; 11 bases map to TRBD2. The V gene end was trimmed by 9 bases and the J gene end by 7 bases; junction bases not matched to a gene: 8. The germline V gene has CDR1 SNHLY and CDR2 FYNNEI. The CDR3 spans 14 residues. Here the CDR3 reads CASLAGGLRNEQFF. CDR3 nucleotides: TGTGCCAGTCTAGCGGGGGGATTGAGGAATGAGCAGTTCTTC.

CDR3 sequence reads: CASSEDLGAGYGYTF. The CDR3 DNA sequence: TGTGCCAGCAGTGAAGACCTGGGGGCGGGCTATGGCTACACCTTC. V gene TRBV6-1 combines with J gene TRBJ1-2; the D gene is possibly TRBD1 (6 bases). Looked up from germline, CDR1 is MNHNS and CDR2 is SASEGT. Trimming removed 1 base from V and 4 bases from J, with 13 bases in between. The CDR3 runs to 15 residues.

The chain is built from TRBV7-9 and TRBJ1-5, with D unresolved. There are 16 residues in the CDR3. V was clipped by 6 bases and J by 5 bases, with 20 bases between them. CDR1 is SEHNR, CDR2 FQNEAQ, per germline (reference sequence). The CDR3 loop is CASSETQTLGDQPQHF. CDR3 DNA sequence: TGTGCCAGCAGTGAGACACAGACCCTGGGCGATCAGCCCCAGCATTTT.

The rearrangement links TRBV28 to TRBJ2-6, with 7 bases lining up with TRBD2. With V trimmed by 10 bases and J by 0 bases, 12 bases remained unmatched. The length of the CDR3 is 17 residues. From germline, CDR1 is MDHEN and CDR2 SYDVKM. CDR3 residues: CATEGRGYTSGANVLTF. The CDR3 DNA reads as TGTGCCACAGAGGGGAGGGGCTACACCTCTGGGGCCAACGTCCTGACTTTC. The full variable domain, in which reference TRBV28 and TRBJ2-6 provide the parts outside the CDR3, is DVKVTQSSRYLVKRTGEKVFLECVQDMDHENMFWYRQDPGLGLRLIYFSYDVKMKEKGDIPEGYSVSREKKERFSLILESASTNQTSMYLCATEGRGYTSGANVLTFGAGSRLTVL.

CDR3 nucleotides: TGTGCCAGCAGCTTAGGGACAGGGGGCTTTGAGACCCAGTACTTC. The encoded protein is CASSLGTGGFETQYF. This chain connects TRBV5-4 to TRBJ2-5; 12 positions match TRBD1. Germline CDR1 reads SGHNT; CDR2 reads YYREEE (reference sequence). The CDR3 is 15 amino acids. Trimming at V came to 2 bases and at J to 5 bases, leaving 4 bases not matched to a gene.

This clone occurred once. This sequence joins TRBV7-9 and TRBJ1-4; weak D call: TRBD1 (6 bases). Germline lookup yields CDR1 SEHNR and CDR2 FQNEAQ (reference sequence). Trimming left V 6 bases short and J 4 bases short, with 15 bases between. CDR3 length equals 15 residues. The DNA for the CDR3 is TGTGCCAGCAGTGCCAGGGGATTCGGTAATGAAAAACTGTTTTTT. Its translation: CASSARGFGNEKLFF. The full variable domain, with the rest looked up from reference TRBV7-9 and TRBJ1-4, is DTGVSQNPRHKITKRGQNVTFRCDPISEHNRLYWYRQTLGQGPEFLTYFQNEAQLEKSRLLSDRFSAERPKGSFSTLEIQRTEQGDSAMYLCASSARGFGNEKLFFGSGTQLSVL.

The rearrangement joins TRBV7-9 to TRBJ1-3; D ambiguous. The CDR3 is 16 amino acids. Trimming pared 5 bases from V and 0 bases from J, leaving 14 bases between. Germline-derived CDR1 and CDR2 are SEHNR and FQNEAQ (reference sequence). CDR3 in DNA: TGTGCCAGCAGCGGAGCCGGGAGGTCCTCTGGAAACACCATATATTTT. Its protein is CASSGAGRSSGNTIYF.

This clone has just a few counts. This chain connects TRBV30 to TRBJ1-2, with TRBD1 identical over 8 bases. Germline CDR1 is GTSNPN and CDR2 is SVGIG (reference sequence). The CDR3 is 13 amino acids. V was pared by 1 base and J by 4 bases, with 2 bases of the junction left unmatched. DNA of the CDR3: TGTGCCTGGAGTGGGACAGGGCCCTATGGCTACACCTTC. This sequence encodes CAWSGTGPYGYTF.

The chain has TRBV5-1 and TRBJ2-1, with 8 bases fitting TRBD2. Per the germline V gene, CDR1 is SGHRS and CDR2 is YFSETQ. Trimming removed 0 bases from V and 6 bases from J; junction bases left unmatched: 5. The CDR3 is made up of 15 amino acids. CDR3 sequence (DNA): TGCGCCAGCAGCTTGGTACTAGCGGAGACCAATGAGCAGTTCTTC. Amino acids: CASSLVLAETNEQFF.

A few counts support this clone. The V and J genes are TRBV6-4 and TRBJ2-3, with 7 bases fitting TRBD2. The J segment lost 3 bases and the V segment lost 3 bases, leaving 0 bases of the junction unmatched. The germline V gene has CDR1 MRHNA and CDR2 SNTAGT. This CDR3 is 13 amino acids long. In DNA, the CDR3 is TGTGCCAGCAGTGAGCGGGGGACAGATACGCAGTATTTT. This gives the protein CASSERGTDTQYF.

V gene TRBV5-1 combines with J gene TRBJ2-2; 9 bases match TRBD1. The CDR3 loop spans 17 amino acids. The ends lost 3 bases at V and 6 bases at J; junction bases unmatched: 12. The germline gives CDR1 SGHRS, CDR2 YFSETQ. CDR3 residues: CASSSPLKRTGAGELFF. The CDR3 region has the DNA TGCGCCAGCAGCTCGCCGCTTAAACGGACAGGGGCCGGGGAGCTGTTTTTT.

This rearrangement joins TRBV28 to TRBJ1-1; TRBD1 agrees at 8 bases. Germline trimming cut 4 bases from V and 6 bases from J; bases unmatched to any gene: 4. Germline CDR1 MDHEN, CDR2 SYDVKM. The CDR3 loop spans 13 amino acids. The CDR3: CASSSPGGPEAFF. The CDR3 coding sequence is TGTGCCAGCAGTTCACCAGGGGGCCCTGAAGCTTTCTTT.

The chain uses TRBV7-9 and TRBJ2-1; tentatively, D is TRBD1 (8 bases). CDR3 length: 12 residues. Germline loops: CDR1 SEHNR, CDR2 FQNEAQ (reference sequence). Between the trimmed V and J ends, which lost 5 bases and 10 bases, there was a span of 12 bases. The CDR3 is CASSGQGGEQFF. The CDR3 DNA reads as TGTGCCAGCAGCGGACAGGGAGGGGAGCAGTTCTTC.

The rearrangement links TRBV2 to TRBJ2-1, with 7 bases matching TRBD2. The CDR3 is 15 amino acids. V trimming: 2 bases; J trimming: 7 bases; junction bases outside the gene matches: 8. The germline gives CDR1 SNHLY, CDR2 FYNNEI. DNA of the CDR3: TGTGCCAGCAGTGAAAGCGGGGCTCCGGGGAATGAGCAGTTCTTC. The encoded protein is CASSESGAPGNEQFF.

A note on this clone: One end of the junction fails to match germline, which may point to a read error. This chain connects TRBV7-2 to TRBJ2-1, with a weak D call TRBD2 (6 bases). The germline gives CDR1 SGHTA, CDR2 FQGNSA. The CDR3 consists of 15 residues. This chain's CDR3 is CASSVAVSSYNEQFF. The CDR3 region has the DNA TGTGCCAGCAGCGTAGCGGTGAGCTCCTACAATGAGCAGTTCTTC.

The chain combines TRBV5-4 with TRBJ1-2; D perhaps matches TRBD1 (6 bases). This CDR3 region has 15 residues. CDR1 SGHNT and CDR2 YYREEE come from the germline V gene (reference sequence). Trimming removed 4 bases at V and 8 bases at J, with 21 bases between. Here the CDR3 reads CASSQLRTDRQGYTF. For the CDR3, the DNA is TGTGCCAGCAGCCAATTAAGGACAGACCGGCAGGGCTACACCTTC.

The sample holds one count of this clone. The chain employs TRBV7-2 and TRBJ2-7, with 7 bases identical to TRBD1. The CDR3 has 16 residues. V shed 3 bases, J shed 5 bases, and the junction held 13 bases outside the gene matches. Germline V gene lookup returns CDR1 SGHTA and CDR2 FQGNSA. The CDR3 protein is CASSFYRGPGYDEQYF. The CDR3 DNA sequence: TGTGCCAGCAGCTTTTACAGGGGTCCGGGGTATGACGAGCAGTACTTC.

The chain is built from TRBV30 and TRBJ1-2, with D maybe TRBD1 (5 bases). The CDR3 extends over 13 amino acids. CDR1 is GTSNPN, CDR2 SVGIG, per germline (reference sequence). The V end lost 7 bases, the J end lost 2 bases, and 14 bases lay between the germline ends. CDR3 residues: CASSGGGNYGYTF. CDR3 DNA sequence: TGTGCCTCCTCCGGCGGGGGAAACTATGGCTACACCTTC.

V and J are TRBV7-9 and TRBJ1-1; 10 bases are a match to TRBD1. The CDR3 is 17 residues long. J lost 5 bases, V lost 4 bases, and 13 bases had no gene match. The V gene's germline CDR1 is SEHNR and CDR2 FQNEAQ (reference sequence). The CDR3 region has the DNA TGTGCCAGCAGCTCATTACCGGGACAGGGGTTTGGGACTGAAGCTTTCTTT. It codes for CASSSLPGQGFGTEAFF.

The J gene is TRBJ2-3, the V gene TRBV5-1, with D maybe TRBD2 (6 bases). CDR1 and CDR2 from the germline V gene are SGHRS and YFSETQ. This CDR3 contains 16 residues. V was trimmed by 0 bases and J by 3 bases, leaving 14 bases between them. CDR3 in DNA: TGCGCCAGCAGCTTGGCAGTTAGCGGTGATACAGATACGCAGTATTTT. This sequence encodes CASSLAVSGDTDTQYF.

The V and J genes are TRBV10-3 and TRBJ2-1; 8 nucleotides match TRBD1. Germline CDR1 and CDR2: ENHRY and SYGVKD. This CDR3 region has 13 residues. With 9 bases clipped from V and 0 bases from J, the junction kept 1 base outside the gene matches. The chain's CDR3 is CAITGGSYNEQFF. The CDR3 nucleotides read TGTGCCATAACAGGGGGCTCCTACAATGAGCAGTTCTTC.

CDR3 loop: CASSLLGQGRVGNQPQHF. CDR3 sequence (DNA): TGTGCCAGCAGTTTACTGGGACAGGGCAGGGTAGGCAATCAGCCCCAGCATTTT. V and J are TRBV28 and TRBJ1-5; 9 nucleotides line up with TRBD1. This CDR3 spans 18 amino acids. Germline lookup yields CDR1 MDHEN and CDR2 SYDVKM. V was pared by 2 bases and J by 2 bases, with 10 bases of the junction left unmatched.

This clone appeared a few times. The genes are TRBV30 and TRBJ2-1; 15 positions match TRBD2. This CDR3 spans 20 amino acids. Germline V gene sequence: CDR1 GTSNPN, CDR2 SVGIG (reference sequence). J lost 0 bases, V lost 0 bases, and 9 bases had no gene match. The CDR3 coding sequence is TGTGCCTGGAGTGTCGACCCAGGGACTAGCGGGGGGAGCTCCTACAATGAGCAGTTCTTC. Translated, it gives CAWSVDPGTSGGSSYNEQFF.